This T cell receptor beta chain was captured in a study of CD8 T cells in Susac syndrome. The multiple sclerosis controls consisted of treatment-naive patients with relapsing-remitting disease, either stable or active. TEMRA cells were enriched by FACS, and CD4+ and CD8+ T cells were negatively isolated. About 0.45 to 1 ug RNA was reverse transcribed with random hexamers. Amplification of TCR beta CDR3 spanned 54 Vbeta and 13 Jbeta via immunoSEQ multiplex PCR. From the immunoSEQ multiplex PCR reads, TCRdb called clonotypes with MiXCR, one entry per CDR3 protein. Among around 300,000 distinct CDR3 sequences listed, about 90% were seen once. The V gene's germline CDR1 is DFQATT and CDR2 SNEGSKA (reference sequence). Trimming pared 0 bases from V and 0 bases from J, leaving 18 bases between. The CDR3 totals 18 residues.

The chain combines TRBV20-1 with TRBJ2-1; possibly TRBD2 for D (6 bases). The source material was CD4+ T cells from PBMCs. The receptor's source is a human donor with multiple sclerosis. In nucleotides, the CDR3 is TGCAGTGCTAGAGATCGGGGGACCGGCGGAACCTCCTACAATGAGCAGTTCTTC. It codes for CSARDRGTGGTSYNEQFF.